Listed below are T cell receptor beta chains from one sample, sequenced in a study of blood T cell repertoires in COVID-19. Assay used: immunoSEQ multiplex PCR; TCRdb lists only in-frame clones, some missing. Counted here are 300,000 or so clones, 80% to 90% occurring once; the ten biggest clones make up approximately 8.1%. The sequenced sample was peripheral blood. The receptors come from a woman aged 50 to 60 who had recovered from COVID-19. CDR3s include the opening cysteine and the closing phenylalanine or tryptophan. A D gene is named only where the DNA matches it firmly. Size is stated for part of the rows, as once, few or many counts, or as a class when the clone is expanded.

clone size,V gene,J gene,D gene,CDR3 DNA,CDR3 protein
NA,TRBV27,TRBJ2-7,TRBD1,TGTGCCAGCAGAGAGACAGGGCAACACGAGCAGTACTTC,CASRETGQHEQYF
NA,TRBV7-9,TRBJ1-4,NA,TGTGCCAGCAGCCTGGGGGCGCATGAAAAACTGTTTTTT,CASSLGAHEKLFF
NA,TRBV30,TRBJ2-5,NA,TGTGCCTGGTGGGGGGGGCCAGGGGGCTTGCGAGAGACCCAGTACTTC,CAWWGGPGGLRETQYF
NA,TRBV11-2,TRBJ1-2,TRBD1,TGTGCCAGCAGCCCTCGGGACAGCGTCTATGGCTACACCTTC,CASSPRDSVYGYTF
NA,TRBV28,TRBJ1-2,NA,TGTGCCAGCTCACCTGGCCCCTATGGCTACACCTTC,CASSPGPYGYTF
once,TRBV6-2/TRBV6-3,TRBJ1-1,NA,TGTGCCAGCAGTTACCCACGACAGCGGAACACTGAAGCTTTCTTT,CASSYPRQRNTEAFF
NA,TRBV15,TRBJ1-2,NA,TGTGCCACCAGCAGAGATTTCTTGACAGACTATGGCTACACCTTC,CATSRDFLTDYGYTF
NA,TRBV7-3,TRBJ2-1,TRBD2,TGTGCCAGCAGCTCTGGACTAGCGGGGGTCAATGAGCAGTTCTTC,CASSSGLAGVNEQFF
NA,TRBV19,TRBJ2-7,TRBD1,TGTGCCAGTAGTATTAGGGACAGAGCCTACGAGCAGTACTTC,CASSIRDRAYEQYF
NA,TRBV9,TRBJ2-1,NA,TGTGCCAGCAGCGATCGTGGGGAGAGCTACAATGAGCAGTTCTTC,CASSDRGESYNEQFF
NA,TRBV27,TRBJ1-6,NA,TGTGCCAGCAGTTTAGGGGCCCTCAATTCACCCCTCCACTTT,CASSLGALNSPLHF
few,TRBV4-1,TRBJ1-1,NA,TGCGCCACCACGACCGGAGGACACACTGAAGCTTTCTTT,CATTTGGHTEAFF
NA,TRBV7-6,TRBJ2-6,NA,TGTGCCAGCAGCCAGGGGACTGGGGCCAACGTCCTGACTTTC,CASSQGTGANVLTF
NA,TRBV27,TRBJ1-2,TRBD1,TGTGCCAGCAGTACAGGGACAGGGGGCTTAATCTATGGCTACACCTTC,CASSTGTGGLIYGYTF
once,TRBV7-8,TRBJ2-3,TRBD2,TGTGCCAGCAGCTTTGTAGCGGGGGATACGCAGTATTTT,CASSFVAGDTQYF
NA,TRBV2,TRBJ2-7,NA,TGTGCCAGCAGTGAGGGGGGACCTGGCCGCTACGAGCAGTACTTC,CASSEGGPGRYEQYF
NA,TRBV16,TRBJ2-7,TRBD1,TGTGCCAGCAGCGTCGACAGGGATTCCGAGCAGTACTTC,CASSVDRDSEQYF
NA,TRBV5-6,TRBJ2-7,TRBD2,TGTGCCAGCAGCTCTAGCGGGGCCTACTCCTACGAGCAGTACTTC,CASSSSGAYSYEQYF
NA,TRBV27,TRBJ2-7,NA,TGTGCCAGCAGTGTGGGGGGTGCAGCCTACGAGCAGTACTTC,CASSVGGAAYEQYF
once,TRBV6-5,TRBJ2-3,NA,TGTGCCAGCAGTCGTAGAGATACGCAGTATTTT,CASSRRDTQYF
NA,TRBV18,TRBJ1-4,NA,TGTGCCAGCTCACCAGAGAGCCAATCTAATGAAAAACTGTTTTTT,CASSPESQSNEKLFF
NA,TRBV30,TRBJ1-5,NA,TGTGCCTGGAGTCTGGGACACAATAGCAATCAGCCCCAGCATTTT,CAWSLGHNSNQPQHF
NA,TRBV6-5,TRBJ1-1,NA,TGTGCCAGCACTCAGACAGGGAACACTGAAGCTTTCTTT,CASTQTGNTEAFF
NA,TRBV27,TRBJ1-5,NA,TGTGCCAGCAGTTTATCGGGGGGAGGGCCAGTCAATCAGCCCCAGCATTTT,CASSLSGGGPVNQPQHF
few,TRBV6-1,TRBJ1-1,NA,TGTGCCAGCAGTGATCTGGGGGCCTTGGTCGTTCGAGCTTTCTTT,CASSDLGALVVRAFF
NA,TRBV2,TRBJ1-6,TRBD1,TGTGCCAGCAGTGTGGACAGGGGTAATTCACCCCTCCACTTT,CASSVDRGNSPLHF
few,TRBV7-2,TRBJ2-7,TRBD2,TGTGCCAGCAGCTTAGCTCCTAGCGGGGCCACCTACGAGCAGTACTTC,CASSLAPSGATYEQYF
NA,TRBV25-1,TRBJ2-2,NA,TGTGCCAGCAGTGAAAGATGGAGTTCCACCGGGGAGCTGTTTTTT,CASSERWSSTGELFF
NA,TRBV5-4,TRBJ1-6,NA,TGTGCCAGCCACTCGGGGGGCAACTATAATTCACCCCTCCACTTT,CASHSGGNYNSPLHF
NA,TRBV30,TRBJ2-5,NA,TGTGCCTGGAGTCCCAACCAAGAGACCCAGTACTTC,CAWSPNQETQYF
NA,TRBV5-1,TRBJ2-7,TRBD1,TGCGCCAGCAGCTTCGGGACAGGGGGCTACGAGCAGTACTTC,CASSFGTGGYEQYF
NA,TRBV24-1,TRBJ1-1,TRBD1,TGTGCCACCAGTGGAGGATACAGGGGTGAAGCTTTCTTT,CATSGGYRGEAFF
NA,TRBV9,TRBJ2-7,TRBD1,TGTGCCAGCAGCGTGGGGGACAGGGGGCTTTACTACGAGCAGTACTTC,CASSVGDRGLYYEQYF
NA,TRBV2,TRBJ2-1,NA,TGTGCCAGCAGTGAGCAGGGGCCTTATAATGAGCAGTTCTTC,CASSEQGPYNEQFF
NA,TRBV30,TRBJ2-7,NA,TGTGCCTGGAGTTCGGGAACGCGAACCTACGAGCAGTACTTC,CAWSSGTRTYEQYF
NA,TRBV3-1/TRBV3-2,TRBJ1-4,TRBD1,TGTGCCAGCAGCCAAGATACAGGGGGCAGGGCGCTGTTTTTT,CASSQDTGGRALFF
few,TRBV27,TRBJ2-7,TRBD1,TGTGCCAGCAGACCAGCCGGGACAGGGTGGTCCTACGAGCAGTACTTC,CASRPAGTGWSYEQYF
NA,TRBV6-2/TRBV6-3,TRBJ1-1,NA,TGTGCCAGCAGCCGTGGTAGCAGCCGAGAGACTGAAGCTTTCTTT,CASSRGSSRETEAFF
NA,TRBV18,TRBJ1-1,TRBD1,TGTGCCAGCTCACCGACAGGGGGGACTGAAGCTTTCTTT,CASSPTGGTEAFF
NA,TRBV7-8,TRBJ1-2,TRBD1,TGTGCCAGCAGTTCTTCCCCGGGACAGGGAGGCTACACCTTC,CASSSSPGQGGYTF
NA,TRBV19,TRBJ2-7,TRBD1,TGTGCCAGTAGTATTCCCGGACAGGGGGCCTACGAGCAGTACTTC,CASSIPGQGAYEQYF
NA,TRBV28,TRBJ2-7,NA,TGTGCCAGCAGCCCCCTCGGGGCGGGGGCCACCTACGAGCAGTACTTC,CASSPLGAGATYEQYF
NA,TRBV5-4,TRBJ1-1,NA,TGTGCCAGCAGCTTTAAGGGAGGCAACACTGAAGCTTTCTTT,CASSFKGGNTEAFF
many,TRBV7-9,TRBJ2-5,NA,TGTGCCAGCAGACCGGGACACCGCGAAAGAGAGACCCAGTACTTC,CASRPGHRERETQYF